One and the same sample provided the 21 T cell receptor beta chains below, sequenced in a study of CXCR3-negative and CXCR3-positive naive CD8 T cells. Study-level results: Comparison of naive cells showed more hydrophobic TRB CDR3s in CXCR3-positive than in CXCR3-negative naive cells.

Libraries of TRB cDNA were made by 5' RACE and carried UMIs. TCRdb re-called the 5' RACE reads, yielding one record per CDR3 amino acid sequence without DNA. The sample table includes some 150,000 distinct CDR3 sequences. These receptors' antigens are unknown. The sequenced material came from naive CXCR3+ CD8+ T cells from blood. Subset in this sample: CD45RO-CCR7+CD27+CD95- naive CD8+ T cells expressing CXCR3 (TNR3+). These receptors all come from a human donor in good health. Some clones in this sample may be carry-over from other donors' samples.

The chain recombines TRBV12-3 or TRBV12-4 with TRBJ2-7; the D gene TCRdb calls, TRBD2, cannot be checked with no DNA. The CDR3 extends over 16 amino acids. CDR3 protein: CASSQGRASGGHEQYF.

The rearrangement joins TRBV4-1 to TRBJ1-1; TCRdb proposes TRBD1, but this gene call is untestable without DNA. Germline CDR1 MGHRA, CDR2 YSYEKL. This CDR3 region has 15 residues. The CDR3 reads CASSPLEGARTEAFF.

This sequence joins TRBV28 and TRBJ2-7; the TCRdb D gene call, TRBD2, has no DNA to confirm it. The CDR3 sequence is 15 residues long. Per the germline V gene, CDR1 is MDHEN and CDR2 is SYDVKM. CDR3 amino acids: CASSPTRGGAVEQYF.

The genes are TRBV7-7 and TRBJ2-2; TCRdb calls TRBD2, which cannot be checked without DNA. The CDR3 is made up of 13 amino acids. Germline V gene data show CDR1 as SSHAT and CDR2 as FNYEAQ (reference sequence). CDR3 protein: CASSPPVAGELFF.

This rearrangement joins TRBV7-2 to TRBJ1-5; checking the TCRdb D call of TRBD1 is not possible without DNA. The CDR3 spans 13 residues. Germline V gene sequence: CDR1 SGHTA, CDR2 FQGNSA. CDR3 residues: CASSWDRAQPQHF.

CDR3: CASSSPSGQGAGGAFF. The V gene is TRBV6-5, the J gene TRBJ1-1; TCRdb's assignment of TRBD1 cannot be checked, as there is no DNA. The germline V gene has CDR1 MNHEY and CDR2 SVGAGI. CDR3 length equals 16 residues.

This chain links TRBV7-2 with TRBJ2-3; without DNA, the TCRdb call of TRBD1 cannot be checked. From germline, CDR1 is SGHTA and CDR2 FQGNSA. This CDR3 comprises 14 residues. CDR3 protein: CASSTGPSTDTQYF.

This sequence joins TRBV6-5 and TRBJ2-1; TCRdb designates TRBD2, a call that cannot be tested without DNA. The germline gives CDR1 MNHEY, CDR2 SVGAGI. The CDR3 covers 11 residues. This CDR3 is CASGPFGEQFF.

This CDR3 reads CASKASGREEQFF. The genes are TRBV7-9 and TRBJ2-1; the D call from TCRdb, TRBD2, cannot be confirmed without DNA. The CDR3 is 13 amino acids. From germline, CDR1 is SEHNR and CDR2 FQNEAQ (reference sequence). Full variable domain (rest looked up from reference TRBV7-9 and TRBJ2-1): DTGVSQNPRHKITKRGQNVTFRCDPISEHNRLYWYRQTLGQGPEFLTYFQNEAQLEKSRLLSDRFSAERPKGSFSTLEIQRTEQGDSAMYLCASKASGREEQFFGPGTRLTVL.

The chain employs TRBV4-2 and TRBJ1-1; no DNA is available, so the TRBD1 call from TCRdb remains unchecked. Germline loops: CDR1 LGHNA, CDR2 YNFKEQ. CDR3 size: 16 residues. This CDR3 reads CASSQELGAMSTEAFF.

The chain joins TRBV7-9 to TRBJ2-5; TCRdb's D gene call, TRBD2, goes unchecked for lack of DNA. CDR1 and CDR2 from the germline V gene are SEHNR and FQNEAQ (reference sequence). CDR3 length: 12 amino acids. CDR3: CGTSGDQETQYF.

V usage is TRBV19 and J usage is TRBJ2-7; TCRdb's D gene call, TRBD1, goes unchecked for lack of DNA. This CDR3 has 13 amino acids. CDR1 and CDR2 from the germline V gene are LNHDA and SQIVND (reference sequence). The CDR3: CASAGTGVLEQYF.

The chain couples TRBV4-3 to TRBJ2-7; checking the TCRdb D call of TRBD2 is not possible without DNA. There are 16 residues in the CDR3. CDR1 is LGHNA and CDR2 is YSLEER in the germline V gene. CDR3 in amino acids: CASSQGASGGAYEQYF.

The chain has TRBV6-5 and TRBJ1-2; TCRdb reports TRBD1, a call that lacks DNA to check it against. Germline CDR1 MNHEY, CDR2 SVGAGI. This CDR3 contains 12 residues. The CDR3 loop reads CASHGGGYGYTF.

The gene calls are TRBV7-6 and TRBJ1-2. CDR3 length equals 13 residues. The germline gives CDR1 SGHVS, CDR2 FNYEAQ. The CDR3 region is CASSQTENYGYTF.

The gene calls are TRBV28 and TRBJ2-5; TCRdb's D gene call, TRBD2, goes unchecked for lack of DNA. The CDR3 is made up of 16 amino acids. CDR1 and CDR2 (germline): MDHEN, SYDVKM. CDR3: CASNLGLAGGRETQYF.

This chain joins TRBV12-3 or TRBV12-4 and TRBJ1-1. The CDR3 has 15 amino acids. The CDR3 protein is CASSLEGASNTEAFF.

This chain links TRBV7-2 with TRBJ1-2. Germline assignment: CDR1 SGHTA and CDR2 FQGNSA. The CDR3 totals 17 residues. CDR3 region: CASSLPAGSDLGYGYTF.

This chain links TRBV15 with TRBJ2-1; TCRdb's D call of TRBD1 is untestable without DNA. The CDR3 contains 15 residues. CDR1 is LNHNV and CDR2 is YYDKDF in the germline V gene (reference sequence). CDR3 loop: CATANRGLMDNEQFF.

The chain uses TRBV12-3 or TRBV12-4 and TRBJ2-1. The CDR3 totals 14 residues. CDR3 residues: CASSLWLADNEQFF.

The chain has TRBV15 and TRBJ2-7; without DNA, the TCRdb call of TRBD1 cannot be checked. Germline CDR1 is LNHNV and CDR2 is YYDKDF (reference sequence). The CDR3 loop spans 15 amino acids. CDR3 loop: CATSQSRGVSYEQYF.